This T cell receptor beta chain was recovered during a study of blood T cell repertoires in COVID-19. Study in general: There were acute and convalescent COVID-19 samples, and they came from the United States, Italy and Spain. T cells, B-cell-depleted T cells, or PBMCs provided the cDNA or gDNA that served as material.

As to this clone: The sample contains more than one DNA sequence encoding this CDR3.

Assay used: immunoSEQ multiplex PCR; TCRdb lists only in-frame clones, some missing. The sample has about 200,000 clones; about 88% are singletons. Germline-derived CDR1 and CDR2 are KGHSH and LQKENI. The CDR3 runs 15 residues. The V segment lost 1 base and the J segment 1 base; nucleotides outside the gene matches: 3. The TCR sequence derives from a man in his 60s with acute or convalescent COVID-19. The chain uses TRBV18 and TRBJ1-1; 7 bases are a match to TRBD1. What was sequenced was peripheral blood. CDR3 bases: TGTGCCAGCTCACCACGGACAGGACAGAACACTGAAGCTTTCTTT. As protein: CASSPRTGQNTEAFF.